The present TCR beta chain was sequenced within a study of Ad26.COV2.S vaccination and SARS-CoV-2 variants. Study-wide findings and caveats: Total responses of T cells may have been underestimated by the analyses of TCR breadth and depth. Researchers reported similar non-spike TCR breadth in vaccine and placebo recipients.

In the case of this clone: Antigen specificity is unknown.

Data came from immunoSEQ multiplex PCR; TCRdb stores just in-frame clones and leaves some out. The data show some 460,000 clones, with about nine tenths seen just once and approximately 1.7% held by the top ten. Sample treatment: 15 to 20 received Ad26.COV2.S at low or high dose, single or two shots; a few received placebo; per-sample allocation not given. Sampling took place 63 days after the first vaccine or placebo injection. As its vector, the vaccine had Ad26, which expressed Wuhan-strain SARS-CoV-2 spike. This sequence was found in a person aged 18-60 years who received the Ad26.COV2.S COVID-19 vaccine or a placebo. Sequenced here: peripheral blood, sampled in a trial of Ad26.COV2.S vaccine versus placebo.

CDR3: CATSRDRTSGNQYF. The CDR3 DNA reads TGTGCCACCAGCAGAGATCGGACTAGCGGGAATCAGTACTTC. The chain is built from TRBV15 and TRBJ2-7, with 12 nucleotides matching TRBD2. Germline V CDR1 and CDR2: LNHNV, YYDKDF (reference sequence). The CDR3 is 14 amino acids. V lost 0 bases and J lost 10; bases outside the gene matches: 4.